The 14 T cell receptor beta chains reported below all come from one sample, sequenced in a study of cytomegalovirus exposure and HLA in healthy donors. The PCR had 60 Vbeta and 13 Jbeta primers. Sequencing was performed with immunoSEQ multiplex PCR; in TCRdb, only in-frame clones are kept and a portion is missing. Its listing shows approximately 130,000 clones. Sequencing was performed on PBMCs. These receptors originate from a woman aged 55-69 years in good health and CMV-seronegative.

The chain recombines TRBV28 with TRBJ1-2, with unresolved D. Germline CDR1 MDHEN, CDR2 SYDVKM. This CDR3 has 13 residues. Trimming shortened V by 4 bases and J by 1 base, and 7 bases separated the two germline ends. The CDR3 region has the DNA TGTGCCAGCAGTTCTACTTATAACTATGGCTACACCTTC. It encodes CASSSTYNYGYTF.

The chain joins TRBV7-9 to TRBJ2-7, with D unclear. V was pared by 1 base and J by 2 bases, with 12 bases between. The CDR3 consists of 15 residues. CDR1 is SEHNR, CDR2 FQNEAQ, per germline (reference sequence). Written as DNA, the CDR3 is TGTGCCAGCAGCTTAGTTTGGGCGCCGGCCTACGAGCAGTACTTC. As protein: CASSLVWAPAYEQYF. The complete variable domain, with remaining parts taken from reference TRBV7-9 and TRBJ2-7, reads DTGVSQNPRHKITKRGQNVTFRCDPISEHNRLYWYRQTLGQGPEFLTYFQNEAQLEKSRLLSDRFSAERPKGSFSTLEIQRTEQGDSAMYLCASSLVWAPAYEQYFGPGTRLTVT.

The chain joins TRBV11-3 to TRBJ2-1, with a weak D call TRBD1 (5 bases). CDR1 and CDR2 from the germline V gene are SGHNT and YENEEA. The CDR3 contains 13 residues. V shed 1 base and J shed 7 bases, with 8 bases lying between them. The CDR3 is CASSLGGRNEQFF. The CDR3 DNA follows: TGTGCCAGCAGCTTAGGGGGCAGGAATGAGCAGTTCTTC.

This chain links TRBV6-1 with TRBJ1-4; 8 bases are a match to TRBD1. Germline CDR1 MNHNS, CDR2 SASEGT. The trim removed 5 bases at V and 7 bases at J, leaving 9 bases unmatched. This CDR3 contains 15 residues. CDR3 DNA: TGTGCCAGCAGTCCAGGGGGCGTTGGTAGTGAAAAACTGTTTTTT. It is translated as CASSPGGVGSEKLFF.

The gene calls are TRBV6-6 and TRBJ1-6; TRBD1 is a possible D gene (5 bases). Germline CDR1 MNHNY, CDR2 SVGAGI (reference sequence). This CDR3 spans 14 amino acids. The V end lost 6 bases, the J end lost 5 bases, and 11 bases lay between the germline ends. CDR3 DNA sequence: TGTGCCAGCAGCTATCAGGGTGATAATTCACCCCTCCACTTT. Protein sequence: CASSYQGDNSPLHF.

This chain connects TRBV30 to TRBJ1-2; a weak D match, TRBD1 (5 bases). This CDR3 region has 12 residues. Between the trimmed V and J ends, which lost 3 bases and 4 bases, there was a span of 9 bases. Germline CDR1 GTSNPN, CDR2 SVGIG (reference sequence). DNA of the CDR3: TGTGCCTGGAGGTTGGGGGGCTATGGCTACACCTTC. Amino acids: CAWRLGGYGYTF.

V is TRBV7-3 and J is TRBJ2-1, with 10 positions matching TRBD2. Germline trimming cut 5 bases from V and 2 bases from J; bases unmatched to any gene: 3. The CDR3 spans 15 residues. CDR1 SGHTA and CDR2 FQGTGA come from the germline V gene. CDR3 bases: TGTGCCAGCAGCCGGACTAGCGGAGCCTACAATGAGCAGTTCTTC. Its translation: CASSRTSGAYNEQFF.

V is TRBV11-2 and J is TRBJ2-7, with TRBD1 identical over 8 bases. CDR3 length: 15 amino acids. Germline lookup yields CDR1 SGHAT and CDR2 FQNNGV. V shed 4 bases and J 7 bases; nucleotides not matched to a gene: 12. CDR3 nucleotides: TGTGCCAGCAGCTCTACGGCCGGGACAGGTCGAGAGCAGTACTTC. Translated: CASSSTAGTGREQYF.

DNA of the CDR3: TGTGCCAGCAGCGTGACAGATACATCTGAAGCTTTCTTT. As protein: CASSVTDTSEAFF. J is TRBJ1-1 and V is TRBV9; D is perhaps TRBD1 (5 bases). V shed 2 bases and J shed 6 bases, with 11 bases lying between them. The germline V gene has CDR1 SGDLS and CDR2 YYNGEE. The CDR3 has 13 amino acids. Full variable domain (outside the CDR3, taken from reference TRBV9 and TRBJ1-1): DSGVTQTPKHLITATGQRVTLRCSPRSGDLSVYWYQQSLDQGLQFLIQYYNGEERAKGNILERFSAQQFPDLHSELNLSSLELGDSALYFCASSVTDTSEAFFGQGTRLTVV.

The chain employs TRBV15 and TRBJ2-5; TRBD1 matches at 7 bases. The DNA end lines up better with TRBJ2-7; the J call may be wrong. In germline, CDR1 is LNHNV, CDR2 YYDKDF (reference sequence). The CDR3 contains 18 residues. The CDR3 nucleotides read TGTGCCACCAGCAGACCGGAAAGCAGGGACAGAACTCCCTACGAGCAGTACTTC. This encodes CATSRPESRDRTPYEQYF.

The rearrangement uses TRBV5-1 and TRBJ2-5; 10 bases agree with TRBD2. The CDR3 has 16 residues. Germline CDR1 is SGHRS and CDR2 is YFSETQ. The junction had 3 bases not matched to a gene; V was cut back by 1 base and J by 0 bases. Here the CDR3 reads CASSLLLAGHQETQYF. The CDR3 nucleotides are TGCGCCAGCAGCTTGCTACTAGCGGGACACCAAGAGACCCAGTACTTC.

The CDR3 loop reads CASSESTGGAGQPQHF. In DNA, the CDR3 is TGTGCCAGCAGTGAGTCGACAGGGGGCGCGGGGCAGCCCCAGCATTTT. The chain links TRBV6-1 to TRBJ1-5, with 10 bases matching TRBD1. The CDR3 extends over 16 amino acids. CDR1 and CDR2 (germline): MNHNS, SASEGT. The junction had 9 bases not matched to a gene; V was cut back by 3 bases and J by 7 bases.

The chain is built from TRBV28 and TRBJ2-7; the D gene is possibly TRBD1 (5 bases). The CDR3 consists of 14 residues. CDR1 and CDR2 from the germline V gene are MDHEN and SYDVKM. V lost 4 bases and J lost 2, with 12 bases in between. The CDR3 sequence is CASSSPGRAYEQYF. DNA of the CDR3: TGTGCCAGCAGTTCCCCTGGCAGGGCCTACGAGCAGTACTTC.

This chain joins TRBV7-2 and TRBJ1-2; D call uncertain. The CDR3 covers 13 residues. Trimming shortened V by 1 base and J by 2 bases, and 5 bases separated the two germline ends. The germline V gene encodes CDR1 SGHTA and CDR2 FQGNSA. The CDR3 sequence: CASSLERNYGYTF. CDR3 DNA sequence: TGTGCCAGCAGCTTAGAACGGAACTATGGCTACACCTTC.